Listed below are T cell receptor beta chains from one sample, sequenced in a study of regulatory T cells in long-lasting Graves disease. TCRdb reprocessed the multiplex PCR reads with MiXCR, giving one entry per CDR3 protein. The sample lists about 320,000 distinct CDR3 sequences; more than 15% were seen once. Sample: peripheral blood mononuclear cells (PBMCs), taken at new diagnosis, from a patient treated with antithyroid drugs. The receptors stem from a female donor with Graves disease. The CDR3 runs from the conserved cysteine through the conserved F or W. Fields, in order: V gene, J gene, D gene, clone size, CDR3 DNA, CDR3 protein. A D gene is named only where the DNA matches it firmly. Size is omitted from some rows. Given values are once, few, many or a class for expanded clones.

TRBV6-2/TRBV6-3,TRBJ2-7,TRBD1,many,TGTGCCAGCAGGCGACAGGGGGCCTCTTACGAGCAGTACTTC,CASRRQGASYEQYF
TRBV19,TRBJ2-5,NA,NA,TGTGCCAGTAGTATGGTGCATCAGAGGGGTGGTCAAGAGACCCAGTACTTC,CASSMVHQRGGQETQYF
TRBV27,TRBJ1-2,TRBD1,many,TGTGCCAGCAGTCTAACAGGGGTTGGGGAATATGGCTACACCTTC,CASSLTGVGEYGYTF
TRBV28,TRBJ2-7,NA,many,TGTGCCAGCAGTTTACAGTCGTACGAGCAGTACTTC,CASSLQSYEQYF
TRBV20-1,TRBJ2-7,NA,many,TGCAGTGCTAGAGACCGAGACTACGAGCAGTACTTC,CSARDRDYEQYF
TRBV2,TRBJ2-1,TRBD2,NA,TGTGCCAGCAGAAGGACTAGCGGGATTCGGCCCGACGCCAATGAGCAGTTCTTC,CASRRTSGIRPDANEQFF
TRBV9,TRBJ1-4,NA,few,TGTGCCAGCGGGCCGGGCTCAGGGGAACGAGAAAAACTGTTTTTT,CASGPGSGEREKLFF
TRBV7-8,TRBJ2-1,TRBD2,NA,TGTGCCAGCAGCCAAGCTTTCGGATCGGCGGGAGGTTACCCCTACAATGAGCAGTTCTTC,CASSQAFGSAGGYPYNEQFF
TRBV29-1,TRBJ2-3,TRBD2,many,TGCAGCGTTTGGGGAGGGAGAGGAGATACGCAGTATTTT,CSVWGGRGDTQYF
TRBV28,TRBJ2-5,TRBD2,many,TGTGCCAGCAGCTCGGGACTAGCGGGAGAAAGAAAGACCCAGTACTTC,CASSSGLAGERKTQYF
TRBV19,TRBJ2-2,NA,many,TGTGCCAGTAGTATCGCCGGAATCACCGGGGAGCTGTTTTTT,CASSIAGITGELFF